Shown below are 20 T cell receptor beta chains from a single sample sequenced in a study of shared T cell receptors in the human thymus. Some clones are missing from TCRdb's copy, which holds only in-frame ones; the method was immunoSEQ multiplex PCR. The repertoire holds 630,000 or so clones, with around 87% as singletons. These data were likewise used in another study, on human thymus T cells.

The specimen sequenced was thymocytes. The receptors were gathered from a boy younger than two with a congenital heart defect.

This clone was detected once. A junction boundary mismatches the germline segment, possibly from a read error. This rearrangement joins TRBV27 to TRBJ2-7; 12 nucleotides align to TRBD2. The CDR3 runs 13 residues. Germline V CDR1 and CDR2: MNHEY, SMNVEV (reference sequence). CDR3 in DNA: TGTGCCAGCGCTCCACGGACTAGCGGGGCCCAGTGGTTC. Its protein is CASAPRTSGAQWF.

The V and J genes are TRBV27 and TRBJ2-5; 8 bases fit TRBD1. V lost 4 bases to trimming and J lost 5 bases; unmatched junction nucleotides: 9. CDR3 length: 15 amino acids. Germline CDR1 is MNHEY and CDR2 is SMNVEV (reference sequence). This chain's CDR3 is CASSSLPTGVETQYF. CDR3 sequence (DNA): TGTGCCAGCAGTTCCCTGCCGACAGGGGTGGAGACCCAGTACTTC.

The rearrangement links TRBV9 to TRBJ2-2; TRBD1 agrees at 10 bases. V shed 4 bases and J 7 bases; nucleotides not matched to a gene: 7. Per the germline V gene, CDR1 is SGDLS and CDR2 is YYNGEE. CDR3 size: 15 residues. CDR3 amino acids: CASSPKTGGIGELFF. The CDR3 DNA is TGTGCCAGCAGCCCCAAGACAGGGGGCATCGGGGAGCTGTTTTTT.

The gene calls are TRBV5-4 and TRBJ2-7, with no clear D. The CDR3 is made up of 17 amino acids. The V end was cut by 0 bases, the J end by 2 bases, with 18 bases between. Looked up from germline, CDR1 is SGHNT and CDR2 is YYREEE (reference sequence). The CDR3 reads CASSLGARRHSTYEQYF. CDR3 DNA: TGTGCCAGCAGCTTGGGGGCTCGCCGGCACAGCACCTACGAGCAGTACTTC.

The V gene is TRBV6-5, the J gene TRBJ2-5, with 8 bases that match TRBD1. The germline gives CDR1 MNHEY, CDR2 SVGAGI. Trimming cost V 2 bases and J 2 bases; bases outside gene matches: 4. The CDR3 is 15 residues long. CDR3 loop: CASSYEGQGQETQYF. The CDR3 bases are TGTGCCAGCAGTTACGAAGGACAGGGACAAGAGACCCAGTACTTC.

The chain is built from TRBV5-6 and TRBJ2-5; D might be TRBD2 (5 bases). Trimming stripped 4 bases from V and 9 bases from J, with 19 bases between. CDR3 length: 14 amino acids. Per the germline V gene, CDR1 is SGHDT and CDR2 is YYEEEE. The CDR3 DNA reads as TGTGCCAGCAGCGCCGAACTAGTATCAGTGGCCCAGTACTTC. Translation gives CASSAELVSVAQYF.

The chain is built from TRBV27 and TRBJ2-4; 8 bases are shared with TRBD1. The CDR3 has 16 amino acids. Germline V gene lookup returns CDR1 MNHEY and CDR2 SMNVEV (reference sequence). V was pared by 6 bases and J by 3 bases, with 10 bases of the junction left unmatched. The DNA of the CDR3 is TGTGCCAGCAGGCGGACAGGGCGCGGACACAAAAACATTCAGTACTTC. Amino acids: CASRRTGRGHKNIQYF.

This chain links TRBV5-5 with TRBJ1-2, with D perhaps TRBD1 (5 bases). CDR1 is SGHKS, CDR2 YYEKEE, per germline (reference sequence). CDR3 length: 16 amino acids. Trimming left V 0 bases short and J 6 bases short, with 18 bases between. CDR3 in DNA: TGTGCCAGCAGCTTGGTTCCTGGCGGGGGGGAGCATGGCTACACCTTC. Translating gives CASSLVPGGGEHGYTF.

In its sample, this clone was seen once. Relative to the germline gene, one junction end is altered; a read error may explain this. The rearrangement uses TRBV4-3 and TRBJ2-1; 9 positions agree with TRBD2. The CDR3 covers 20 residues. Germline lookup yields CDR1 LGHNA and CDR2 YSLEER. This CDR3 reads CASSQAVTSGSLSSYNEQFF. CDR3 bases: TGCGCCAGCAGTCAAGCTGTAACTAGCGGGTCCTTAAGCTCCTACAATGAGCAGTTCTTC.

The chain recombines TRBV19 with TRBJ1-2, with D perhaps matching TRBD1 (6 bases). V was trimmed by 1 base and J by 6 bases, leaving 9 bases between them. Germline CDR1 is LNHDA and CDR2 is SQIVND (reference sequence). The CDR3 loop spans 13 amino acids. CDR3 coding DNA: TGTGCCAGTAGTATAGCAGGGGCGCATGGCTACACCTTC. Translation gives CASSIAGAHGYTF.

This sequence joins TRBV5-4 and TRBJ2-2; D is tentatively TRBD1 or TRBD2 (6 bases each). The CDR3 runs 15 residues. CDR1 and CDR2 from the germline V gene are SGHNT and YYREEE (reference sequence). The germline V and J ends were trimmed by 4 bases and 5 bases, with 15 bases remaining between them. Written as DNA, the CDR3 is TGTGCCAGCAGCGTGGAGGGGGTGTCGACCGGGGAGCTGTTTTTT. The encoded protein is CASSVEGVSTGELFF. The whole variable domain, remainder taken from reference TRBV5-4 and TRBJ2-2, is ETGVTQSPTHLIKTRGQQVTLRCSSQSGHNTVSWYQQALGQGPQFIFQYYREEENGRGNFPPRFSGLQFPNYSSELNVNALELDDSALYLCASSVEGVSTGELFFGEGSRLTVL.

The chain employs TRBV2 and TRBJ2-2, with 7 bases aligning to TRBD2. After removal of 8 bases from V and 7 bases from J, the junction contained 16 bases not matched to a gene. The CDR3 extends over 16 amino acids. Germline V gene data show CDR1 as SNHLY and CDR2 as FYNNEI. CDR3 in amino acids: CASWDSGPNRGGELFF. CDR3 DNA: TGTGCCAGCTGGGATAGCGGGCCCAATCGGGGCGGGGAGCTGTTTTTT.

This clone was observed a single time. J is TRBJ2-7 and V is TRBV7-9; TRBD1 aligns across 11 bases. The CDR3 covers 17 residues. Per the germline V gene, CDR1 is SEHNR and CDR2 is FQNEAQ (reference sequence). Trimming took 4 bases from V and 6 from J; bases not matched to a gene: 14. CDR3 amino acids: CASSYRPGTGGSGEQYF. CDR3 DNA: TGTGCCAGCAGCTATCGCCCCGGGACAGGGGGTTCGGGCGAGCAGTACTTC.

The chain uses TRBV4-3 and TRBJ1-5, with D unresolved. The CDR3 covers 16 residues. The germline V and J ends were trimmed by 0 bases and 4 bases, with 13 bases remaining between them. The germline gives CDR1 LGHNA, CDR2 YSLEER. The CDR3 region is CASSQDWARTNQPQHF. The DNA of the CDR3 is TGCGCCAGCAGCCAAGATTGGGCACGAACTAATCAGCCCCAGCATTTT.

This chain connects TRBV18 to TRBJ1-1; D possibly corresponds to TRBD1 (5 bases). V lost 3 bases to trimming and J lost 1 base, with 24 bases between them. This CDR3 has 19 residues. CDR1 is KGHSH and CDR2 is LQKENI in the germline V gene. The CDR3 here is CASSPKRRGMLPSNTEAFF. DNA for the CDR3: TGTGCCAGCTCACCCAAACGTAGGGGAATGCTCCCTTCGAACACTGAAGCTTTCTTT.

The CDR3 sequence is CASSLDPEQGSYGYTF. The CDR3 DNA reads as TGTGCCAGCAGCTTGGATCCAGAACAGGGATCATATGGCTACACCTTC. The genes are TRBV11-1 and TRBJ1-2; perhaps TRBD1 as D (6 bases). The V gene's germline CDR1 is SGHAT and CDR2 FQDESV (reference sequence). The germline V and J ends were trimmed by 3 bases and 5 bases, with 19 bases remaining between them. The CDR3 sequence is 16 residues long.

The CDR3 spells CASSSPRTSGRAYEQYF. The CDR3 nucleotides are TGTGCCAGCAGTTCCCCTAGGACTAGCGGGAGGGCCTACGAGCAGTACTTC. The rearrangement joins TRBV28 to TRBJ2-7, with 15 bases matching TRBD2. CDR1 is MDHEN, CDR2 SYDVKM, per germline. The J segment lost 2 bases and the V segment lost 4 bases, leaving 6 bases of the junction unmatched. The CDR3 has 17 amino acids.

In this sample, this clone turned up a few times. The CDR3 DNA is TGTGCCAGCAGCCAATACTGGACAGGGAATCAGCCCCAGCATTTT. It encodes CASSQYWTGNQPQHF. The J gene is TRBJ1-5, the V gene TRBV16, with TRBD1 identical over 8 bases. Trimming at V came to 1 base and at J to 4 bases, leaving 3 bases not matched to a gene. Germline V gives CDR1 KGHSY, CDR2 FQNENV. The CDR3 contains 15 residues.

The chain combines TRBV4-3 with TRBJ1-3; D might be TRBD1 (5 bases). This CDR3 region has 18 residues. The V end was cut by 0 bases, the J end by 0 bases, with 15 bases between. The germline V gene has CDR1 LGHNA and CDR2 YSLEER. CDR3 residues: CASSQDIGHSSSGNTIYF. The CDR3 DNA sequence: TGCGCCAGCAGCCAAGATATTGGACATTCGAGCTCTGGAAACACCATATATTTT.

V is TRBV7-7 and J is TRBJ2-5; 12 bases align to TRBD2. The V gene end was trimmed by 5 bases and the J gene end by 3 bases; junction bases not matched to a gene: 4. Germline loops: CDR1 SSHAT, CDR2 FNYEAQ (reference sequence). The CDR3 spans 15 residues. CDR3 region: CASSLGLAGKETQYF. DNA for the CDR3: TGTGCCAGCAGCCTCGGACTAGCGGGAAAAGAGACCCAGTACTTC.